This T cell receptor beta chain was sequenced in a study of blood T cell repertoires in COVID-19. Germline CDR1 reads SGHTA; CDR2 reads FQGNSA. The CDR3 has 15 residues. V lost 5 bases, J lost 0 bases, and 10 bases lay in between. TCRdb keeps only in-frame clones here, not all; method: immunoSEQ multiplex PCR. Among about 180,000 clones, around four fifths were seen once, and the ten largest hold approximately 8%. Sequenced sample: peripheral blood. The sequence derives from a woman between 65 and 79 years old with COVID-19, enrolled during active disease. The chain has TRBV7-2 and TRBJ2-2; D gene ambiguous. The CDR3 spells CASSPPGTNTGELFF. CDR3 sequence (DNA): TGTGCCAGCAGCCCCCCCGGTACGAACACCGGGGAGCTGTTTTTT. Together with reference TRBV7-2 and TRBJ2-2, the CDR3 gives the full variable domain: GAGVSQSPSNKVTEKGKDVELRCDPISGHTALYWYRQSLGQGLEFLIYFQGNSAPDKSGLPSDRFSAERTGGSVSTLTIQRTQQEDSAVYLCASSPPGTNTGELFFGEGSRLTVL.